Listed here are 27 T cell receptor beta chains from one sample, sequenced in a study of blood T cell repertoires in COVID-19. The method was immunoSEQ multiplex PCR; TCRdb's version includes in-frame clones alone and lacks a portion of them. The table shows about 150,000 clones, with less than 90% occurring only once. Sequencing was done on a sample of PBMCs or T cells enriched from blood (not recorded which). Every receptor here comes from a woman in her forties or fifties who had been exposed to COVID-19.

This chain connects TRBV6-2 or TRBV6-3 to TRBJ1-5; D is unclear. Germline values: CDR1 MNHEY, CDR2 SVGEGT. Trimming left V 4 bases short and J 4 bases short, with 8 bases between. This CDR3 is 13 amino acids long. CDR3 sequence (DNA): TGTGCCAGCAGTTCCGGGAGGAATCAGCCCCAGCATTTT. This encodes CASSSGRNQPQHF.

The chain joins TRBV5-6 to TRBJ1-6; D ambiguous. The CDR3 extends over 17 amino acids. V lost 0 bases to trimming and J lost 0 bases, with 10 bases between them. CDR1 is SGHDT, CDR2 YYEEEE, per germline. CDR3 sequence (DNA): TGTGCCAGCAGCTTGGAGGGTCTAGCCTCCTATAATTCACCCCTCCACTTT. This codes for CASSLEGLASYNSPLHF.

This clone was counted only a few times. This chain joins TRBV5-1 and TRBJ2-1; 13 positions match TRBD2. V trimming: 4 bases; J trimming: 3 bases; junction bases outside the gene matches: 7. Germline V gene data show CDR1 as SGHRS and CDR2 as YFSETQ. The CDR3 is 17 residues long. The CDR3 region is CASSTGTSGDYYNEQFF. The DNA for the CDR3 is TGCGCCAGCAGCACCGGGACTAGCGGGGATTACTACAATGAGCAGTTCTTC.

The V and J genes are TRBV30 and TRBJ2-7, with 8 bases fitting TRBD2. Germline-derived CDR1 and CDR2 are GTSNPN and SVGIG (reference sequence). There are 14 residues in the CDR3. Losses at the gene ends were 5 bases for V and 3 bases for J; bases not matched to a gene: 9. CDR3: CAWDAGTRGYEQYF. CDR3 DNA sequence: TGTGCCTGGGACGCCGGGACTAGGGGCTACGAGCAGTACTTC.

This sequence joins TRBV30 and TRBJ2-7; D may be TRBD1 (6 bases). V lost 3 bases and J 4 bases, leaving 19 bases between the germline ends. This CDR3 comprises 15 residues. The germline gives CDR1 GTSNPN, CDR2 SVGIG (reference sequence). The CDR3 DNA sequence: TGTGCCTGGAGGGTTGTGGCAGGGGCAGCGTACGAGCAGTACTTC. As protein: CAWRVVAGAAYEQYF.

This clone was recorded a few times. V usage is TRBV10-3 and J usage is TRBJ1-1; D perhaps matches TRBD1 (5 bases). Germline V gene sequence: CDR1 ENHRY, CDR2 SYGVKD. V was pared by 3 bases and J by 4 bases, with 12 bases between. The CDR3 is 14 amino acids. DNA of the CDR3: TGTGCCATCAGTGATAATCCAGGGTTCACTGAAGCTTTCTTT. This codes for CAISDNPGFTEAFF.

The chain is built from TRBV7-2 and TRBJ2-5, with D possibly being TRBD2 (6 bases). This CDR3 region has 16 residues. Trimming shortened V by 5 bases and J by 4 bases, and 20 bases separated the two germline ends. The germline V gene has CDR1 SGHTA and CDR2 FQGNSA. CDR3 region: CASSPGVDERGETQYF. CDR3 DNA: TGTGCCAGCAGCCCGGGGGTCGACGAAAGAGGAGAGACCCAGTACTTC.

This chain links TRBV18 with TRBJ2-5, with D possibly matching TRBD2 (6 bases). Deletions cut 5 bases from V and 5 bases from J, with 12 bases between. CDR1 and CDR2 from the germline V gene are KGHSH and LQKENI. The CDR3 spans 13 residues. The CDR3 coding sequence is TGTGCCAGCTCAATGACTAGTAGGGAGACCCAGTACTTC. This encodes CASSMTSRETQYF. The whole variable domain, filled in from reference TRBV18 and TRBJ2-5, reads NAGVMQNPRHLVRRRGQEARLRCSPMKGHSHVYWYRQLPEEGLKFMVYLQKENIIDESGMPKERFSAEFPKEGPSILRIQQVVRGDSAAYFCASSMTSRETQYFGPGTRLLVL.

This clone was detected only a few times. V and J are TRBV12-3 or TRBV12-4 and TRBJ1-2, with 7 bases aligning to TRBD1. There are 11 residues in the CDR3. With 5 bases clipped from V and 8 bases from J, the junction kept 2 bases outside the gene matches. The CDR3 DNA is TGTGCCAGCAGTCCAGGGGGAGGCTACACCTTC. It codes for CASSPGGGYTF.

This sequence joins TRBV7-3 and TRBJ2-2, with TRBD1 identical over 8 bases. Germline V gene data show CDR1 as SGHTA and CDR2 as FQGTGA. This CDR3 region has 14 residues. Trimming at V came to 4 bases and at J to 5 bases, leaving 3 bases not matched to a gene. CDR3 sequence: CASSSDRETGELFF. The CDR3 DNA is TGTGCCAGCAGCTCGGACAGGGAAACCGGGGAGCTGTTTTTT.

The J gene is TRBJ1-1, the V gene TRBV9; tentatively, D is TRBD1 (6 bases). V lost 0 bases, J lost 4 bases, and 10 bases lay in between. This CDR3 contains 14 residues. The germline V gene encodes CDR1 SGDLS and CDR2 YYNGEE. This chain's CDR3 is CASSVERGGTEAFF. The CDR3 DNA follows: TGTGCCAGCAGCGTAGAGAGGGGGGGCACTGAAGCTTTCTTT.

The V gene is TRBV19, the J gene TRBJ2-7; no definite D call. The CDR3 sequence is 13 residues long. Germline V gives CDR1 LNHDA, CDR2 SQIVND (reference sequence). V lost 3 bases and J 0 bases, leaving 6 bases between the germline ends. CDR3 in DNA: TGTGCCAGTAGTATGGGCCACTCCTACGAGCAGTACTTC. Protein product: CASSMGHSYEQYF.

The V gene is TRBV19, the J gene TRBJ1-2; 7 positions match TRBD1. This CDR3 comprises 16 residues. The V gene end was trimmed by 5 bases and the J gene end by 1 base; junction bases not matched to a gene: 10. CDR1 and CDR2 (germline): LNHDA, SQIVND (reference sequence). This chain's CDR3 is CASSQNRQGINYGYTF. DNA for the CDR3: TGTGCCAGTAGTCAAAACCGACAGGGAATTAACTATGGCTACACCTTC.

The rearrangement uses TRBV7-9 and TRBJ2-1, with 7 positions matching TRBD2. Germline-derived CDR1 and CDR2 are SEHNR and FQNEAQ (reference sequence). With 2 bases clipped from V and 0 bases from J, the junction kept 1 base outside the gene matches. The CDR3 consists of 15 residues. CDR3 sequence reads: CASSLSGGSYNEQFF. The CDR3 DNA reads TGTGCCAGCAGCTTATCGGGAGGCTCCTACAATGAGCAGTTCTTC.

V and J are TRBV7-6 and TRBJ2-7; 9 nucleotides agree with TRBD2. Trimming cost V 1 base and J 6 bases; bases outside gene matches: 10. CDR3 length: 16 residues. The V gene's germline CDR1 is SGHVS and CDR2 FNYEAQ. In DNA, the CDR3 is TGTGCCAGCAGCTTAGATGGGTCTAGCGGGACGGGCGAGCAGTACTTC. Protein sequence: CASSLDGSSGTGEQYF.

This chain joins TRBV7-2 and TRBJ2-1; 7 bases are shared with TRBD2. Germline lookup yields CDR1 SGHTA and CDR2 FQGNSA. Trimming took 1 base from V and 13 from J; bases not matched to a gene: 13. CDR3 length equals 15 residues. CDR3 coding DNA: TGTGCCAGCAGCTTAGGGGCGGGAGTGGTAGGCGTCCAGTTCTTC. Translation: CASSLGAGVVGVQFF.

The chain couples TRBV9 to TRBJ1-5, with D perhaps TRBD1 (6 bases). Trimming took off 3 bases at V and 4 bases at J, with 11 bases between the two ends. The CDR3 extends over 14 amino acids. CDR1 SGDLS and CDR2 YYNGEE come from the germline V gene. CDR3 sequence reads: CASSAQGNNQPQHF. The DNA of the CDR3 is TGTGCCAGCAGCGCACAGGGTAATAATCAGCCCCAGCATTTT.

This sequence joins TRBV9 and TRBJ2-7; 13 positions agree with TRBD2. The J segment lost 7 bases and the V segment lost 3 bases, leaving 4 bases of the junction unmatched. Germline CDR1 is SGDLS and CDR2 is YYNGEE. The CDR3 runs 14 residues. The CDR3 protein is CASSETSGRREQYF. CDR3 nucleotides: TGTGCCAGCAGCGAGACTAGCGGGAGGAGGGAGCAGTACTTC.

The chain couples TRBV5-1 to TRBJ1-6; D gene ambiguous. The germline CDR1 and CDR2 sequences are SGHRS and YFSETQ. V shed 0 bases and J shed 8 bases, with 15 bases lying between them. CDR3 length: 16 amino acids. This CDR3 reads CASSLDGVFSDSPLHF. DNA for the CDR3: TGCGCCAGCAGCTTGGACGGGGTTTTTTCGGATTCACCCCTCCACTTT.

The chain combines TRBV19 with TRBJ2-3; TRBD2 agrees at 7 bases. J lost 3 bases, V lost 3 bases, and 3 bases had no gene match. This CDR3 comprises 14 residues. Germline CDR1 reads LNHDA; CDR2 reads SQIVND (reference sequence). The CDR3: CASSMWGGTDTQYF. DNA of the CDR3: TGTGCCAGTAGTATGTGGGGGGGAACAGATACGCAGTATTTT.

The V and J genes are TRBV2 and TRBJ2-2; 7 bases agree with TRBD1. This CDR3 is 14 amino acids long. J gave up 2 bases and V 7 bases, and 4 bases lay outside the gene matches. Looked up from germline, CDR1 is SNHLY and CDR2 is FYNNEI. CDR3 protein: CASIDRANTGELFF. CDR3 in DNA: TGTGCCAGCATCGACAGGGCCAACACCGGGGAGCTGTTTTTT.

The chain joins TRBV19 to TRBJ2-6, with unresolved D. The CDR3 length is 15 residues. Germline CDR1 reads LNHDA; CDR2 reads SQIVND (reference sequence). V gave up 10 bases and J gave up 2 bases, with 15 bases separating them. Here the CDR3 reads CATSTRLAGANVLTF. Written as DNA, the CDR3 is TGTGCCACTTCGACACGCTTGGCTGGGGCCAACGTCCTGACTTTC.

J is TRBJ1-4 and V is TRBV6-5; D is perhaps TRBD1 (6 bases). This CDR3 spans 13 amino acids. Germline CDR1 reads MNHEY; CDR2 reads SVGAGI. The V end lost 4 bases, the J end lost 8 bases, and 11 bases lay between the germline ends. CDR3 protein: CASSFTGKEKLFF. CDR3 DNA: TGTGCCAGCAGTTTTACAGGGAAGGAAAAACTGTTTTTT.

On this clone: Different DNA sequences within this sample yield the same CDR3. This rearrangement joins TRBV5-1 to TRBJ2-2; TRBD1 aligns across 8 bases. CDR1 and CDR2 from the germline V gene are SGHRS and YFSETQ. The CDR3 sequence is 15 residues long. The trim removed 1 base at V and 3 bases at J, leaving 2 bases unmatched. CDR3 DNA sequence: TGCGCCAGCAGCTTGCCAGGGGGCGACACCGGGGAGCTGTTTTTT. It is translated as CASSLPGGDTGELFF.

The chain employs TRBV20-1 and TRBJ2-3, with D maybe TRBD1 (6 bases). There are 11 residues in the CDR3. Trimming took off 6 bases at V and 4 bases at J, with 8 bases between the two ends. CDR1 and CDR2 (germline): DFQATT, SNEGSKA (reference sequence). The CDR3 region has the DNA TGCAGTGCCAACAGGGCAGATACGCAGTATTTT. It codes for CSANRADTQYF.

V is TRBV9 and J is TRBJ2-3; D remains ambiguous. The CDR3 spans 14 residues. The germline V and J ends were trimmed by 5 bases and 4 bases, with 14 bases remaining between them. CDR1 and CDR2 (germline): SGDLS, YYNGEE. CDR3 region: CASRATAAPDTQYF. CDR3 DNA sequence: TGTGCCAGCAGGGCGACCGCGGCTCCAGATACGCAGTATTTT.

The chain links TRBV5-1 to TRBJ1-1, with D possibly matching TRBD1 (6 bases). CDR3 length: 13 amino acids. V was pared by 8 bases and J by 3 bases, with 14 bases between. CDR1 and CDR2 from the germline V gene are SGHRS and YFSETQ. The CDR3 bases are TGCGCCAGTCGGACAGAACTTTACACTGAAGCTTTCTTT. It codes for CASRTELYTEAFF.